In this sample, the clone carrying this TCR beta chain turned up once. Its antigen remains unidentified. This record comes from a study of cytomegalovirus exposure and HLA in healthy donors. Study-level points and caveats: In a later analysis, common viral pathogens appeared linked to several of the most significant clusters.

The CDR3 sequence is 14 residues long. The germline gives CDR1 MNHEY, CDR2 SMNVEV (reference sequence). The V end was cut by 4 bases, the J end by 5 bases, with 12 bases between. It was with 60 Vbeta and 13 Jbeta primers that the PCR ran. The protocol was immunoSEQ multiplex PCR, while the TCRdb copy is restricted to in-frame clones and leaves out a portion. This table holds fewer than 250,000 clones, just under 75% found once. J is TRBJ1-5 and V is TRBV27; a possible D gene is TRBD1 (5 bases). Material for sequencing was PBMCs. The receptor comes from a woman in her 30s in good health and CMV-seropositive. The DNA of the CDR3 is TGTGCCAGCAGTTCCCCAGGGCTTGATCAGCCCCAGCATTTT. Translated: CASSSPGLDQPQHF.